This is a list of T cell receptor delta chains from one sample in a study of γδ T cells in repeated Plasmodium falciparum infection. TCRdb re-called the multiplex PCR reads using CATT. The sample includes tens of thousands of delta-chain clones, 0.75% to 1% seen only once; the top ten take roughly 9.9%. Sequences were obtained from gamma-delta T cells from blood. These TCRs come from a pool of human donors (malaria-infected and uninfected, not separated). Both conserved end residues are part of each CDR3. D genes are given only for firm matches. Part of the rows lack a size; the others show once, few, many or a class for expanded clones.

v_gene	j_gene	abundance	d_gene	CDR3nt	CDR3aa
TRDV1	TRDJ1	many	TRDD2	TGTGCTCTTGGGGACATAGCTACTTCCTACGGTGGTGTTGGGATAGACCCCTTTGGTGGTCCTAAACTCATCTTT	CALGDIATSYGGVGIDPFGGPKLIF
TRDV1	TRDJ1	many	-	TGTGCTCTTGGGGAACTAGCGTTTCGCCTTCCTCCGTTGCTGGGGGACTACACCGATAAACTCATCTTT	CALGELAFRLPPLLGDYTDKLIF
TRDV2	TRDJ1	-	-	TGTGCCTGCGACACGCTGGGCCATGGCTACACCGATAAACTCATCTTT	CACDTLGHGYTDKLIF
TRDV1	TRDJ1	many	TRDD3	TGTGCTCTTGGTAGGGCTACTCTGGGGGACAACGATAAACTCATCTTT	CALGRATLGDNDKLIF
TRDV2	TRDJ1	many	-	TGTGCCTGTGGCCCTACGAGTACGAAGTACACCGATAAACTCATCTTT	CACGPTSTKYTDKLIF
TRDV1	TRDJ1	large	TRDD3	TGTGCTCTGAACTCACTGCGGGGGGGGATACCCTCGTACACCGATAAACTCATCTTT	CALNSLRGGIPSYTDKLIF
TRDV1	TRDJ2	many	-	TGTGCTCTTGGGGAAAAATCGGCCTTCACTCAGCGGATGACAGCACAACTCTTCTTT	CALGEKSAFTQRMTAQLFF
TRDV1	TRDJ1	many	TRDD3	TGTGCTCTTGGGGATTGCTGGGGGAGTGGGGGTACCGATAAACTCATCTTT	CALGDCWGSGGTDKLIF
TRDV1	TRDJ1	many	-	TGTGCTCTTGGGGAACCCTTCCGCCTTCCTGGGGCTTCAGCGCAGGGAGTTTACACCGATAAACTCATCTTT	CALGEPFRLPGASAQGVYTDKLIF
TRDV1	TRDJ1	many	-	TGTGCTCTTGGGCTTTGGCCTTCCCGGCTACTGGGGAGGACCTGGGTCACCGATAAACTCATCTTT	CALGLWPSRLLGRTWVTDKLIF
TRDV1	TRDJ3	many	TRDD3	TGTGCTCTTGGGGGAACTAAAGTCCAAAAGGGGGATACGCTTAGGGAGTTCTCCTGGGACACCCGACAGATGTTTTTC	CALGGTKVQKGDTLREFSWDTRQMFF
TRDV1	TRDJ1	many	TRDD3	TGTGCTCTTGGTCCCTCCCCCCCACTCGACACCTTACTGGGGACCTCGGGTGTCACCGATAAACTCATCTTT	CALGPSPPLDTLLGTSGVTDKLIF
TRDV1	TRDJ1	many	-	TGTGCTCTTGGGGAACTCTATGCATCCTCCCAACTGGGAACAGATAAACTCATCTTT	CALGELYASSQLGTDKLIF
TRDV1	TRDJ1	many	TRDD3	TGTGCTCTTGGGGAAGGGCTTCTGGGGGATACGCCCGTTGAAGGCACCGATAAACTCATCTTT	CALGEGLLGDTPVEGTDKLIF
TRAV38-2/DV8	TRDJ1	medium-sized	TRDD2	TGTGCTTATAGGACCCCAGGCCTTCCTACCCCTCTATCGAAACTCATCTTT	CAYRTPGLPTPLSKLIF
TRDV1	TRDJ1	many	TRDD3	TGTGCTCTTAAGAGGGGTCGGATCTTTGGGGGAGAAGCCGATAAACTCATCTTT	CALKRGRIFGGEADKLIF
TRDV1	TRDJ1	many	-	TGTGCTCTTGGGGAATGGGGTTTACTTTCGGATACTTCAACTAACAAACTCATCTTT	CALGEWGLLSDTSTNKLIF
TRDV2	TRDJ1	many	-	TGTGCCTGTGACCCGGTAGCTACCCACACCGATAAACTCATCTTT	CACDPVATHTDKLIF
TRDV1	TRDJ1	many	TRDD3	TGTGCTCTTGGGGAAACTTCAACTCAGATAGGGCAACTCAGCTACTCCACTGGGGGACACTCACCAGATAAACTCATCTTT	CALGETSTQIGQLSYSTGGHSPDKLIF
TRDV2	TRDJ1	many	TRDD2	TGTGCCTGTGACTCGTTCACCCCCTTCCTACCGGGGGCTTATACCCCAACGGGCCTTGATAAACTCATCTTT	CACDSFTPFLPGAYTPTGLDKLIF
TRDV2	TRDJ1	medium-sized	-	TGTGCCTGTTCCTTCCTACGTACTGGGGGATCGGCTTCCAGCGATAAACTCATCTTT	CACSFLRTGGSASSDKLIF
TRDV1	TRDJ1	many	-	TGTGCTCTTGGGGAACTGAGGCCTTATAGCCTACCGGGGGGTAACCATAACACCGATAAACTCATCTTT	CALGELRPYSLPGGNHNTDKLIF
TRDV1	TRDJ1	many	-	TGTGCTCTTGGGGAACTTTACTACGGGGGGGTAATACCAGGATTTAAACTCATCTTT	CALGELYYGGVIPGFKLIF
TRDV2	TRDJ1	medium-sized	TRDD3	TGTGCCTGTGACACCCTGGTACTGGGGGATACGCGGAAGGACACCGATAAACTCATCTTT	CACDTLVLGDTRKDTDKLIF
TRDV1	TRDJ1	many	-	TGTGCTCTTGGGGACCCCGGCCTTCCTACCCACTGGGGGATCGGACGGGACACCGATAAACTCATCTTT	CALGDPGLPTHWGIGRDTDKLIF
TRDV2	TRDJ1	medium-sized	-	TGTGCCTGTGACACCCTAACGTTTTCCGATAAACTCATCTTT	CACDTLTFSDKLIF
TRDV1	TRDJ1	many	TRDD3	TGTGCTCTTGGGGAATCGGGGCTATTTCGTACTGGGGGCCGGTACACCGATAAACTCATCTTT	CALGESGLFRTGGRYTDKLIF
TRDV1	TRDJ1	medium-sized	TRDD3	TGTGCTCTTGGGGAACCCACGGCAGACTGGGGGATAGGGACCGATAAACTCATCTTT	CALGEPTADWGIGTDKLIF
TRDV1	TRDJ1	medium-sized	TRDD2	TGTGCTCTTGGGAACCTTCCTACGAAGTCTACGTACACCGATAAACTCATCTTT	CALGNLPTKSTYTDKLIF
TRDV2	TRDJ1	many	TRDD3	TGTGCCTGTGACACCGTTGCTGGGATACGCCCCCGAGCCGATAAACTCATCTTT	CACDTVAGIRPRADKLIF
TRDV1	TRDJ2	many	TRDD3	TGTGCTCTTGGGGAAAAGCTAGCCTACGATCACTGGGGGATAGCGACAGCACAACTCTTCTTT	CALGEKLAYDHWGIATAQLFF
TRDV2	TRDJ1	many	TRDD3	TGTGCCTGTGACACGCTCTCTGGGGGACAAGAATACACCGATAAACTCATCTTT	CACDTLSGGQEYTDKLIF
TRDV2	TRDJ1	many	TRDD3	TGTGCCTGTGACACTCTTGACTGGGGGAAACCGACCACCGATAAACTCATCTTT	CACDTLDWGKPTTDKLIF
TRDV1	TRDJ1	many	TRDD2	TGTGCTCTTGGGGAACTAGTCGAGTTCCTACGGGGTCGCTCACCCCCCAAACTCATCTTT	CALGELVEFLRGRSPPKLIF
TRDV1	TRDJ1	medium-sized	-	TGTGCTCTTGGGGAAGGGGTACGGGGTTTACTCATCTTT	CALGEGVRGLLIF
TRDV2	TRDJ1	medium-sized	-	TGTGCCTGTGACACCGTGGTGGGGATCATGAGTTACACCGATAAACTCATCTTT	CACDTVVGIMSYTDKLIF
TRDV1	TRDJ1	medium-sized	TRDD3	TGTGCTCTTGGGGAAATTAGAAATCAGCCAGAAAGGGGCGTACTGGGGGATTTCCCCACCGATAAACTCATCTTT	CALGEIRNQPERGVLGDFPTDKLIF
TRDV2	TRDJ1	many	-	TGTGCCTGTGACCCCCTTGGGTTGTGGGATAAACTCATCTTT	CACDPLGLWDKLIF
TRDV1	TRDJ1	-	-	TGTGCTCTTGACGTTTATACCGATAAACTCATCTTT	CALDVYTDKLIF
TRDV1	TRDJ1	medium-sized	TRDD3	TGTGCTCTTGGGGATCATTCTTGTTACTGGGGGGTCCGGCAACTCATCTTT	CALGDHSCYWGVRQLIF
TRDV2	TRDJ1	many	TRDD3	TGTGCCTGTGACTTCTGGGGGATTGGAGCCGATAAACTCATCTTT	CACDFWGIGADKLIF
TRDV2	TRDJ1	many	-	TGTGCCTGTGACCGACTTCTTAGTACTCCCGTTAGGACCGATAAACTCATCTTT	CACDRLLSTPVRTDKLIF
TRDV1	TRDJ1	many	-	TGTGCTCTTGGGGAACCCCATCCTAGGTACACCGATAAACTCATCTTT	CALGEPHPRYTDKLIF
TRDV2	TRDJ1	medium-sized	TRDD3	TGTGCCTGTGACTTCAAACTGGGGGATACCAACACCGATAAACTCATCTTT	CACDFKLGDTNTDKLIF
TRDV2	TRDJ3	many	-	TGTGCCTGTGACCGGATCCAAAATCCGAGCTCCTGGGACACCCGACAGATGTTTTTC	CACDRIQNPSSWDTRQMFF
TRDV1	TRDJ1	many	-	TGTGCTCTTGGGGAAATTTCTTCCTTCTTGGGGGGATCCTGGCACACCGATAAACTCATCTTT	CALGEISSFLGGSWHTDKLIF
TRDV1	TRDJ1	few	-	TGTGCTCTTGGGGATCTTTGTGGGGAATACAAGGGGCATACCAATAAACTCATCTTT	CALGDLCGEYKGHTNKLIF
TRDV1	TRDJ1	many	TRDD3	TGTGCTCTTGGGGAACTGGGAAGGTCCTACCATTTTACTGGGGGATACACCGATAAACTCATCTTT	CALGELGRSYHFTGGYTDKLIF
TRDV1	TRDJ1	-	TRDD2	TGTGCTCTTGGGGTCGCCGGCCTTCCTCCCTACACTGGAGTGACTTACACCGATAAACTCATCTTT	CALGVAGLPPYTGVTYTDKLIF
TRDV1	TRDJ1	medium-sized	TRDD2	TGTGCTCTTGGCGACTTCCTAAAGAAGCCGGGAGCTCTTAAACTCATCTTT	CALGDFLKKPGALKLIF